This T cell receptor (beta chain) emerged from a study of post-analysis software for immune sequencing data. Whole-study results and caveats: In patients, about 5 TRBV segments were more frequent than in controls, with TRBV5-6, TRBV5-1 and TRBV20-1 among them.

Built from TCR beta cDNA, the libraries had unique molecular identifiers in them. cDNA molecules numbering about half a million came from around 0.96 to 9.9 million T cells. TCRdb fed the PCR reads into MiXCR, producing one record per CDR3 protein. The table has 700,000 to 900,000 distinct CDR3 sequences, around 42% seen once. Germline-derived CDR1 and CDR2 are DFQATT and SNEGSKA (reference sequence). Trimming took off 0 bases at V and 7 bases at J, with 10 bases between the two ends. CDR3 size: 12 residues. This clonotype was recorded a few times. Its antigen is currently unknown. Sequenced: blood. The rearrangement joins TRBV20-1 to TRBJ2-7; D not certain. The origin of this receptor is a girl between 5 and 17 years old with multiple sclerosis. The CDR3 DNA follows: TGCAGTGCTAGAGATTCCCCTGGGGAGCAGTACTTC. Protein product: CSARDSPGEQYF.